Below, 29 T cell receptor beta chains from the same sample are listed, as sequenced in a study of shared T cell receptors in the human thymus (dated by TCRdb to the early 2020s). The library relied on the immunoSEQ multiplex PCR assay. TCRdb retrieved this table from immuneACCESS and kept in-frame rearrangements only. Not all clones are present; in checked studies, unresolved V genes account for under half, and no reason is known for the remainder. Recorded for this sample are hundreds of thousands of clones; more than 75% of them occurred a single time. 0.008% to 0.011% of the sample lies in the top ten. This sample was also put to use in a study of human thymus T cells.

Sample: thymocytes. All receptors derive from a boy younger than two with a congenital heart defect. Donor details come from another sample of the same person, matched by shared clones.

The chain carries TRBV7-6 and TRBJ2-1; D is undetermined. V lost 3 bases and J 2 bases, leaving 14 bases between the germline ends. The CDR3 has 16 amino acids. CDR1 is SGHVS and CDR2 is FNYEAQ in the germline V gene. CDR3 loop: CASSFPVRTTYNEQFF. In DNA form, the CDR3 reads TGTGCCAGCAGCTTCCCGGTGCGTACCACCTACAATGAGCAGTTCTTC.

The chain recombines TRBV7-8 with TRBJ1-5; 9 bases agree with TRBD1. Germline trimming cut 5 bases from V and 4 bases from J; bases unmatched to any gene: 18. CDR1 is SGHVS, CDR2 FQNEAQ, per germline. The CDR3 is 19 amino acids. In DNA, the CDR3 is TGTGCCAGCAGCGGGGGGACAGGGTTTGAAGGGGTGGGGAATCAGCCCCAGCATTTT. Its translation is CASSGGTGFEGVGNQPQHF.

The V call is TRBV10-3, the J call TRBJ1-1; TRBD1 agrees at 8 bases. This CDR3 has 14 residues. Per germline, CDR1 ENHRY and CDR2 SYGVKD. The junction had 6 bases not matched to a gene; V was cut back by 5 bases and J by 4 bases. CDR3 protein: CAISSQGVGTEAFF. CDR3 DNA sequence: TGTGCCATCAGTTCACAGGGGGTTGGCACTGAAGCTTTCTTT.

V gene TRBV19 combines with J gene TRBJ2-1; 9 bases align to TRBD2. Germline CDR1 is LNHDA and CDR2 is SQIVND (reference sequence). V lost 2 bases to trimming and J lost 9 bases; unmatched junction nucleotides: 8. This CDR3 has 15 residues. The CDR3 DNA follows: TGTGCCAGTAGTATAAGTAGCGGGAGAAATAGTGAGCAGTTCTTC. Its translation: CASSISSGRNSEQFF.

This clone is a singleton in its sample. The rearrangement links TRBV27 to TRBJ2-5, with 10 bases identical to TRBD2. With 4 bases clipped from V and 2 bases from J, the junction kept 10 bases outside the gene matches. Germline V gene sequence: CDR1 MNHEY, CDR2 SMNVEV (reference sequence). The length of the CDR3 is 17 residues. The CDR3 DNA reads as TGTGCCAGCAGTTCTAGCGGGGGAGGATCGGGGCAAGAGACCCAGTACTTC. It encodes CASSSSGGGSGQETQYF.

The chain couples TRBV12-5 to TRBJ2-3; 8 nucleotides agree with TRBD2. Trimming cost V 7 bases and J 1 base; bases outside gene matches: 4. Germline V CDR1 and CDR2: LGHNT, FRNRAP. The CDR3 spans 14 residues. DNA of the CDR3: TGTGCTAGTGCTGAAGCGGGGGGCACAGATACGCAGTATTTT. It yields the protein CASAEAGGTDTQYF. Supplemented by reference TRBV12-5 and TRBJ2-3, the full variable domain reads DARVTQTPRHKVTEMGQEVTMRCQPILGHNTVFWYRQTMMQGLELLAYFRNRAPLDDSGMPKDRFSAEMPDATLATLKIQPSEPRDSAVYFCASAEAGGTDTQYFGPGTRLTVL.

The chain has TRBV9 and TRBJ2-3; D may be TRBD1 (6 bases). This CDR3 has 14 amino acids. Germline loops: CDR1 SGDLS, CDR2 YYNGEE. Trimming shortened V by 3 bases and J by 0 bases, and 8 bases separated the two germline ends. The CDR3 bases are TGTGCCAGCAGCGGAACAGGGAGCACAGATACGCAGTATTTT. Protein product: CASSGTGSTDTQYF.

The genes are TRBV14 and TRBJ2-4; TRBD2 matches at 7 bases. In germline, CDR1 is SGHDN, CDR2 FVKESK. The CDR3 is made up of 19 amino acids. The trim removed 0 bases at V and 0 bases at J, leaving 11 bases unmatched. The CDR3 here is CASSQDQSGGSLAKNIQYF. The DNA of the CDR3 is TGTGCCAGCAGCCAAGATCAATCGGGAGGATCACTAGCCAAAAACATTCAGTACTTC.

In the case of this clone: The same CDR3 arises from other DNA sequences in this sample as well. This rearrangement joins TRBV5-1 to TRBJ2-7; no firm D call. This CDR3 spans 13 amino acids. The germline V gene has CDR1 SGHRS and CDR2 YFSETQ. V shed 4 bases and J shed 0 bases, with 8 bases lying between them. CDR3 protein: CASSLDGSYEQYF. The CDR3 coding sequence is TGCGCCAGCAGCCTGGACGGCTCCTACGAGCAGTACTTC. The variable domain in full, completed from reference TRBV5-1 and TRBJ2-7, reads KAGVTQTPRYLIKTRGQQVTLSCSPISGHRSVSWYQQTPGQGLQFLFEYFSETQRNKGNFPGRFSGRQFSNSRSEMNVSTLELGDSALYLCASSLDGSYEQYFGPGTRLTVT.

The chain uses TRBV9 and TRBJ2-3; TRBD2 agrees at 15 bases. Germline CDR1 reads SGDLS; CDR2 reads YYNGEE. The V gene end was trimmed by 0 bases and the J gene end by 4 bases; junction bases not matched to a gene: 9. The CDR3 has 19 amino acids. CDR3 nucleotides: TGTGCCAGCAGCGTAGGTACCGGGACTAGCGGGAGGTGGGCAGATACGCAGTATTTT. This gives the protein CASSVGTGTSGRWADTQYF. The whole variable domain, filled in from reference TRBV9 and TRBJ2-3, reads DSGVTQTPKHLITATGQRVTLRCSPRSGDLSVYWYQQSLDQGLQFLIQYYNGEERAKGNILERFSAQQFPDLHSELNLSSLELGDSALYFCASSVGTGTSGRWADTQYFGPGTRLTVL.

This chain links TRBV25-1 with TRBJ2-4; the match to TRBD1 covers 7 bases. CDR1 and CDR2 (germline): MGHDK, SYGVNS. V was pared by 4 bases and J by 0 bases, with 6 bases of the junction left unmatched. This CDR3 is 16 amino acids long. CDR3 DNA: TGTGCCAGCAGTGCAACAGGGGAACCAGCCAAAAACATTCAGTACTTC. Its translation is CASSATGEPAKNIQYF.

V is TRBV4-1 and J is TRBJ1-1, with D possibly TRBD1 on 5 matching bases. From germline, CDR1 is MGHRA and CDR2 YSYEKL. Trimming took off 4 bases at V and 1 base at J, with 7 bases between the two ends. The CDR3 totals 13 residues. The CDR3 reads CASSLGENTEAFF. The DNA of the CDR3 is TGCGCCAGCAGCCTAGGGGAGAACACTGAAGCTTTCTTT.

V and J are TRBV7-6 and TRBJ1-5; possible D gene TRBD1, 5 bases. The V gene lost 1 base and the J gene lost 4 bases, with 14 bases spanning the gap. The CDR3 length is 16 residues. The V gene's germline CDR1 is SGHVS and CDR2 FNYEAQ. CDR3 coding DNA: TGTGCCAGCAGCTTAGGGGGCCAGGGCCAAAATCAGCCCCAGCATTTT. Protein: CASSLGGQGQNQPQHF.

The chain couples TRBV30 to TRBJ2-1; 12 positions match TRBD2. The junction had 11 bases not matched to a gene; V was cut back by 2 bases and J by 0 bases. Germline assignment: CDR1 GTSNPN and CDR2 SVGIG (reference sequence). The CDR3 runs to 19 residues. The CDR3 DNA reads TGTGCCTGGAGTAATCCGGGACTAGCGGGCTCGAGCTCCTACAATGAGCAGTTCTTC. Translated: CAWSNPGLAGSSSYNEQFF.

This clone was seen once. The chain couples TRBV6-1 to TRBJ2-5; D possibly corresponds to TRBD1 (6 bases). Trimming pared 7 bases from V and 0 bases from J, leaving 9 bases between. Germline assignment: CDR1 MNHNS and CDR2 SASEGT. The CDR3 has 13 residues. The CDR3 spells CASNRQDQETQYF. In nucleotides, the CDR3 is TGTGCCAGCAACCGACAGGACCAAGAGACCCAGTACTTC.

DNA of the CDR3: TGTGCCAGCAGTAACCGGGACAGGGGATACGAGCAGTACTTC. It specifies CASSNRDRGYEQYF. The V call is TRBV27, the J call TRBJ2-7, with TRBD1 matching 10 bases. Germline V lookup: CDR1 MNHEY, CDR2 SMNVEV (reference sequence). There are 14 residues in the CDR3. V was pared by 5 bases and J by 4 bases, with 5 bases of the junction left unmatched.

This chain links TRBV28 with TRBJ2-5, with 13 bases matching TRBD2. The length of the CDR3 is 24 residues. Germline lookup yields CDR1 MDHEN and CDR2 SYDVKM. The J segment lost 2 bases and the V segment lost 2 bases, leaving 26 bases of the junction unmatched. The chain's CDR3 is CASSLRDSTIGLAGEGPRQETQYF. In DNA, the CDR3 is TGTGCCAGCAGTTTAAGGGACAGTACTATAGGACTAGCGGGAGAGGGGCCTCGTCAAGAGACCCAGTACTTC.

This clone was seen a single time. The CDR3 coding sequence is TGTGCCAGCAGCGCCAAGACCGGCCGAGGGACTAGCGAATCCTACGAGCAGTACTTC. It encodes CASSAKTGRGTSESYEQYF. This rearrangement joins TRBV9 to TRBJ2-7, with TRBD2 matching over 10 bases. V trimming: 3 bases; J trimming: 1 base; junction bases outside the gene matches: 16. CDR3 size: 19 residues. Germline-derived CDR1 and CDR2 are SGDLS and YYNGEE.

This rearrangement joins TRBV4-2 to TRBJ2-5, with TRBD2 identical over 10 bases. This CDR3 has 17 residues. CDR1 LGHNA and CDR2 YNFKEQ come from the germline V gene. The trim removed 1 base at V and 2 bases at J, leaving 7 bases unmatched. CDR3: CASSQGTTSGLQETQYF. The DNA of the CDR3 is TGTGCCAGCAGCCAAGGTACGACTAGCGGGCTTCAAGAGACCCAGTACTTC.

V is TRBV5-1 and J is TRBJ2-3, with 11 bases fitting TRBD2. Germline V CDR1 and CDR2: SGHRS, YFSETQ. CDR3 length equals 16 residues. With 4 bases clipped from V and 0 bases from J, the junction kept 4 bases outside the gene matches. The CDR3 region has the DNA TGCGCCAGCAGCCCTGGACTAGCGGGTAGCACAGATACGCAGTATTTT. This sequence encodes CASSPGLAGSTDTQYF.

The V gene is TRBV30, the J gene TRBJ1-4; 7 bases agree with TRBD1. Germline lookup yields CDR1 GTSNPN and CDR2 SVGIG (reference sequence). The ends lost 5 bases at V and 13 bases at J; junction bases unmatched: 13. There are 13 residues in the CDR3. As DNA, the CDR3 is TGTGCCTGGGGAAGCCCAGACAGGGTGGGACTGTTTTTT. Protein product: CAWGSPDRVGLFF. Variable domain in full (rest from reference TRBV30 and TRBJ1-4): SQTIHQWPATLVQPVGSPLSLECTVEGTSNPNLYWYRQAAGRGLQLLFYSVGIGQISSEVPQNLSASRPQDRQFILSSKKLLLSDSGFYLCAWGSPDRVGLFFGSGTQLSVL.

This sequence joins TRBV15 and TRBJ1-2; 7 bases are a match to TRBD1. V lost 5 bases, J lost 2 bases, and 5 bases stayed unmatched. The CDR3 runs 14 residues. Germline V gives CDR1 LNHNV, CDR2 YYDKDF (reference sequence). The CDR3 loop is CATSDKTGNYGYTF. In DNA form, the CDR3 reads TGTGCCACCAGCGATAAGACAGGGAACTATGGCTACACCTTC.

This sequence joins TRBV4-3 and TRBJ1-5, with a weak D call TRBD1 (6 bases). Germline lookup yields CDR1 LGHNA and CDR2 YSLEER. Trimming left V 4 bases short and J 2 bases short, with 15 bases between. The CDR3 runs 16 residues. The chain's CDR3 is CASSLEWTEGNQPQHF. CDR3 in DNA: TGCGCCAGCAGCCTTGAATGGACAGAAGGCAATCAGCCCCAGCATTTT.

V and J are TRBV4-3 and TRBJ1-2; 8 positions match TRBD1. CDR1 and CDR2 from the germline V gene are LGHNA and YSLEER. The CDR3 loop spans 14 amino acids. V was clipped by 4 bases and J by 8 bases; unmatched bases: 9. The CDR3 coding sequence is TGCGCCAGCAGCCCTCCGGGACAGGACCGCGGCTACACCTTC. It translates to CASSPPGQDRGYTF.

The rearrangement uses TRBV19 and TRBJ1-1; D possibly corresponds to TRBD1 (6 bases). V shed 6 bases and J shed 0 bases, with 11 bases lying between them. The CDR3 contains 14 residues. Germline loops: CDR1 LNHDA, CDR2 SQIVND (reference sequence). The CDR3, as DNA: TGTGCCAGTAGGACGGGACACCTGAACACTGAAGCTTTCTTT. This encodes CASRTGHLNTEAFF.

The CDR3 loop reads CASSFERDYGYTF. CDR3 DNA sequence: TGTGCCAGCAGCTTTGAGCGCGACTATGGCTACACCTTC. The V gene is TRBV7-8, the J gene TRBJ1-2; no clear D gene. V was cut by 3 bases and J by 3 bases, with 8 bases left in between. The CDR3 is 13 amino acids. Germline CDR1 and CDR2: SGHVS and FQNEAQ.

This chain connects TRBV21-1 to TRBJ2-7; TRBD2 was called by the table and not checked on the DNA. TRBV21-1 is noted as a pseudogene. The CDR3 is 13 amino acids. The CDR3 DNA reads TGTGCCAGCAGCACAAGCGGGAACTGCGAGCAGTACTTC. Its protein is CASSTSGNCEQYF.

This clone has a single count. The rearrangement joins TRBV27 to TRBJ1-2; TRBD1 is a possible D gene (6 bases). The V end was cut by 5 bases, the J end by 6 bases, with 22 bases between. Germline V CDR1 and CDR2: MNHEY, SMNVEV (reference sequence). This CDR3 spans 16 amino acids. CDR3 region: CASSPEPPPGENGYTF. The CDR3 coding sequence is TGTGCCAGCAGTCCCGAACCCCCCCCAGGGGAGAATGGCTACACCTTC.

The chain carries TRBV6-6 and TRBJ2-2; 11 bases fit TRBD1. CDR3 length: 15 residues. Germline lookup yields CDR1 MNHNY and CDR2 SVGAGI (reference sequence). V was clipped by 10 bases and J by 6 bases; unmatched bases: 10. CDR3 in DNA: TGTGCCACCGCTCGGGGGACAGGGGGAGCCGGGGAGCTGTTTTTT. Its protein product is CATARGTGGAGELFF.